This T cell receptor (beta chain) was identified during a study of regulatory T cells in long-lasting Graves disease (dated by TCRdb to the early 2020s). For the study in its entirety: Persistent Graves' disease meant more than 5 years of antithyroid drug treatment with TSH receptor autoantibodies that stayed positive. Peripheral blood TCR sequencing and RNA sequencing compared persistent Graves' disease patients with newly diagnosed Graves' disease patients. Persistent Graves' disease patients in the clinical cohort had taken antithyroid drugs for around 10 years on average. The study was conducted in China and was registered as a clinical trial. A total of about 33 samples underwent TCR sequencing, from some 13 patients with persistent Graves' disease and roughly 20 patients with newly diagnosed Graves' disease.

Reading the label with the study, this specimen's time point is: persistent/refractory GD, antithyroid drugs over 5 years with positive TRAb. For both TCR sequencing and RNA sequencing, RNA was extracted from PBMCs using TRIzol. The diagnosis of Graves' disease followed American Thyroid Association guidelines. Patients were recruited from an endocrinology department in Xi'an, China. Each patient gave about 9.1 milliliters of peripheral blood, collected in an EDTA anticoagulant tube. Ficoll Paque Plus density gradient separation was used to isolate PBMCs, and no further T cell sorting was done. An Agilent 2100 Bioanalyzer and agarose gel were used to assess RNA quality, and a NanoDrop 2000 was used to measure RNA concentration. Remarks on this clonotype: Its antigen remains undetermined. Base qualities are missing; no much larger clone stands one base away.

According to the germline V gene (reference sequence), CDR1 reads MNHEY and CDR2 reads SMNVEV. The CDR3, cysteine through phenylalanine, is 15 amino acids long. Here the CDR3 DNA is all that survives: 45 bases in frame from base 1. A distance of 20 bases separates the germline ends of V and J, which lose 8 bases and 3 bases respectively. The library relied on multiplex PCR. Sequenced using an Illumina HiSeq 4000. iRepertoire HTBI primers and Arm-PCR amplification of CDR3 regions were used to construct TCR beta libraries. PCR products were gel purified before sequencing. Concerning the study's data processing: Gene usage analysis of CDR3 amino acid clonotypes relied on the approximately 60 TRBV and about 13 TRBJ segments identified across samples. COPE and FqMerger were used to merge the filtered high-quality paired reads into contigs. BLAST was used to align contigs to IMGT TRBV, TRBD and TRBJ reference genes, and CDR3 was defined according to IMGT. Any clonotype with a frequency above 0.1% was counted as a highly expanded clone. Shannon entropy was used to measure repertoire diversity, and the Gini coefficient was used to measure V-J evenness. Clonotypes shared by more than one individual were considered public. Clones were called with MiXCR by TCRdb after fastp trimmed the public reads at Q25, and only in-frame beta chains were retained. Here each entry gathers all rows of one CDR3 protein and keeps the most common genes and DNA. The authors' filters were not applied to this entry. This sample gives some 450,000 distinct CDR3 sequences in total; roughly a quarter of them show up just once. The ten largest account for around 26% of the sample.

Overall study results and their limits: The small sample size was acknowledged by the authors as a limitation that may reduce accuracy. Sequencing and analysis were restricted to the TCR beta chain. Preferential use of TRBV28, TRBJ1-2 and TRBJ2-5 was observed in persistent disease, whereas TRBV20-1 and TRBJ2-1 were favored in newly diagnosed disease. Persistent Graves' disease patients showed lower TCR Shannon entropy and fewer highly expanded clones than newly diagnosed patients, suggesting clonal expansion. Because the primary lesion, thyroid tissue, could not be accessed, the study looked at peripheral blood alone. Patients with persistent disease shared more public clonotypes (fewer than 3,000) than newly diagnosed patients did (about 970).

The sample in question was peripheral blood mononuclear cells (PBMCs), obtained when the disease was refractory, from a patient treated with antithyroid drugs. This sequence uses TRBV27 and TRBJ2-7; the D gene is tentatively TRBD1 or TRBD2, each matching 6 bases. The receptor was derived from a female donor with Graves disease. In nucleotides, the sequence is TGTGCCAGCTGCGGGGCTCAGGGGCCTGTCTACGAGCAGTACTTC. Its protein product is CASCGAQGPVYEQYF.